A selection of T cell receptor beta chains follows, all from one sample in a study of cytomegalovirus exposure and HLA in healthy donors. The assay was immunoSEQ multiplex PCR, and TCRdb's table has in-frame clones only and misses some. The repertoire has some 200,000 clones, more than 75% of them found once; the top ten carry roughly 0.23%. Material: PBMCs. These receptors were taken from a girl in the first two years of life in good health and CMV-seronegative. Both conserved end residues are part of each CDR3. The order of the fields is J gene, V gene, CDR3 protein.

>TRBJ2-7|TRBV4-1
CASSQILTGTAYEQYF
>TRBJ1-1|TRBV29-1
CSVERQGRGFEAFF
>TRBJ2-1|TRBV10-3
CAISESLAGEQFF
>TRBJ2-6|TRBV6-1
CASIYPGTGANVLTF
>TRBJ1-5|TRBV6-5
CASSYSKASPVGAQHF
>TRBJ2-1|TRBV7-2
CASSLASFERNEQFF
>TRBJ1-1|TRBV5-1
CASSWGGAENTEAFF
>TRBJ2-3|TRBV7-9
CASSLTGGRGTDTQYF
>TRBJ1-1|TRBV27
CASSFWRGIDTEAFF
>TRBJ2-7|TRBV27
CASSFGRQFHEQYF
>TRBJ1-4|TRBV7-9
CASSRDRLGYEKLFF
>TRBJ2-5|TRBV7-9
CASSLRAGGAETQYF
>TRBJ2-6|TRBV4-2
CASSQGQGSLSGANVLTF
>TRBJ2-1|TRBV9
CASSTTSFHPEQFF
>TRBJ2-1|TRBV19
CASSIPSGTQQFF
>TRBJ2-3|TRBV25-1
CASRGGWTDTQYF
>TRBJ2-3|TRBV29-1
CSGQGLAGGPGDTQYF
>TRBJ2-1|TRBV27
CASSSLAGGNNEQFF
>TRBJ1-4|TRBV6-5
CATCDRGATNEKLFF
>TRBJ1-1|TRBV19
CASTYGGGRRTEAFF
>TRBJ1-5|TRBV18
CASSGQGNQPQHF
>TRBJ1-6|TRBV6-5
CASSYAVFGDSPLHF
>TRBJ2-3|TRBV4-1
CASSLETGYEADTQYF
>TRBJ2-1|TRBV4-3
CASSQEWTSGYNEQFF
>TRBJ1-2|TRBV4-1
CASSQDDRSFYGYTF
>TRBJ1-5|TRBV6-5
CASSYSEGGQPQHF
>TRBJ2-3|TRBV7-3
CASSLGVGEGEDTQYF
>TRBJ2-3|TRBV6-4
CASSGLLIQRPCRDTQYF
>TRBJ2-3|TRBV29-1
CSVERGRGYPDTQYF
>TRBJ2-3|TRBV4-3
CASSPGLAGTQDTQYF
>TRBJ2-7|TRBV29-1
CSVVDRTWRKEQYF
>TRBJ2-5|TRBV6-5
CASSYSIAGGFETQYF
>TRBJ1-1|TRBV7-9
CASSPFRRDTEAFF
>TRBJ2-2|TRBV6-5
CASSTGFGSTGELFF
>TRBJ2-3|TRBV30
CAWSAPSATDTQYF
>TRBJ2-2|TRBV5-1
CASSSTYTGELFF
>TRBJ2-7|TRBV6-6
CASSQGTGTSSEQYF
>TRBJ2-3|TRBV27
CASRRDTSTDTQYF
>TRBJ2-7|TRBV11-2
CASSLGGLSEQYF
>TRBJ2-1|TRBV5-1
CASSLEREVVHEQFF
>TRBJ1-1|TRBV19
CASSPSSWRSTEAFF